This TCR beta chain stems from a study of T cells in Graves' hyperthyroidism and ophthalmopathy. Study-wide points: A model using 13 V-J features told ophthalmopathy apart from stable hyperthyroidism.

The CDR3 has 18 residues. The germline CDR1 and CDR2 sequences are SGHRS and YFSETQ. The germline V and J ends were trimmed by 4 bases and 4 bases, with 24 bases remaining between them. Amplification targeted TCR beta CDR3 regions from RNA transcripts. The HTBI primer set served for first-round RT-PCR of the TCR CDR3. Each CDR3 protein gets one entry after TCRdb re-called the multiplex PCR reads with MiXCR. The sample yields more than 350,000 distinct CDR3 sequences, approximately 18% seen once. The source of the PBMCs was approximately 9.5 ml of fresh peripheral blood. Comments on this clonotype: The antigen is undetermined.

This TCR came from a woman in her thirties with Graves' hyperthyroidism that later progressed to Graves' ophthalmopathy. This chain links TRBV5-1 with TRBJ2-1; D possibly matches TRBD1 or TRBD2 (9 bases each). The material sequenced was blood. The CDR3 DNA reads as TGCGCCAGCAGCCCAGAACAGGGGGCGGGGGGGCGGTACAATGAGCAGTTCTTC. This sequence encodes CASSPEQGAGGRYNEQFF.